The present T cell receptor beta chain was sequenced within a study of shared clonotypes between healthy human individuals. Germline CDR1 and CDR2: SGHNT and YYREEE (reference sequence). The CDR3 contains 15 residues. Trimming took 1 base from V and 5 from J; bases not matched to a gene: 6. CD4+ cells underwent separation, giving CD45RA+ naive and CD45RA-negative memory subsets. Produced via immunoSEQ multiplex PCR; TCRdb's table is partial and in-frame only. Of about 2,500,000 clones in the sample, more than 90% were seen once. The chain combines TRBV5-4 with TRBJ2-5; 9 bases align to TRBD1. The sample was naive CD4+ T cells sorted from blood. As to subset: CD45RA+ positively selected. This TCR was sampled from a man in his late teens or twenties in good health. CDR3 bases: TGTGCCAGCAGCTTGCCCACACAGGGGGCTGAGACCCAGTACTTC. Its protein is CASSLPTQGAETQYF.